A single sample is the source of the 12 T cell receptor beta chains below, sequenced in a study of T cells in Graves' hyperthyroidism and ophthalmopathy. Regions amplified from RNA transcripts were the TCR beta CDR3 regions. Carried out on the TCR CDR3, a first-round RT-PCR used the HTBI primer set. TCRdb re-called the multiplex PCR reads with MiXCR, one entry per CDR3 protein. The sample has just under 750,000 distinct CDR3 sequences, just over 35% seen once. Sequencing input: blood. These TCRs come from a woman between 40 and 50 years old with Graves' hyperthyroidism.

A note on this clonotype: The CDR3 does not end in the conserved phenylalanine or tryptophan, so this is likely a read error. The V and J genes are TRBV20-1 and TRBJ2-7; 7 nucleotides match TRBD2. CDR3 size: 14 residues. Germline V gives CDR1 DFQATT, CDR2 SNEGSKA (reference sequence). V lost 1 base to trimming and J lost 6 bases; unmatched junction nucleotides: 9. DNA for the CDR3: TGCAGTGCTAGAGGAATGACTAGCCGGGCCGAGCAGTACCTC. It translates to CSARGMTSRAEQYL.

The chain uses TRBV5-1 and TRBJ2-7; 9 bases are shared with TRBD1. After removal of 4 bases from V and 4 bases from J, the junction contained 6 bases not matched to a gene. The CDR3 spans 14 residues. Germline V gene data show CDR1 as SGHRS and CDR2 as YFSETQ. CDR3 region: CASSSGTGKYEQYF. The CDR3 bases are TGCGCCAGCAGCAGCGGGACAGGGAAATACGAGCAGTACTTC.

This clonotype was counted a few times. A read error may produce the germline difference seen at one junction end. DNA of the CDR3: TGTGCCAGCAGCTCTAGGGGAAGCGAAGCTTTCTTC. Translating gives CASSSRGSEAFF. V is TRBV11-1 and J is TRBJ1-2, with D possibly TRBD1 on 5 matching bases. The CDR3 spans 12 residues. The germline gives CDR1 SGHAT, CDR2 FQDESV (reference sequence).

This clonotype came up many times. The rearrangement links TRBV10-1 to TRBJ2-2; no reliable D call. Trimming shortened V by 7 bases and J by 1 base, and 7 bases separated the two germline ends. The CDR3 length is 13 residues. The V gene's germline CDR1 is WNHNN and CDR2 SYGVQD (reference sequence). The CDR3 DNA follows: TGCGCCAGCACAGATGGGAACACCGGGGAGCTGTTTTTT. This translates into CASTDGNTGELFF.

The chain uses TRBV7-9 and TRBJ2-7; D call uncertain. The CDR3 has 14 amino acids. Looked up from germline, CDR1 is SEHNR and CDR2 is FQNEAQ (reference sequence). V was trimmed by 6 bases and J by 3 bases, leaving 15 bases between them. The CDR3 bases are TGTGCCAGCAGTTTAATTGCTGGCGGCTACGAGCAGTACTTC. Translation gives CASSLIAGGYEQYF.

Note on this clonotype: Possible read error: a much larger clone is one base away. The V gene is TRBV7-9, the J gene TRBJ2-7; D uncertain. The CDR3 sequence is 13 residues long. Trimming removed 4 bases from V and 2 bases from J, with 9 bases in between. Looked up from germline, CDR1 is SEHNR and CDR2 is FQNEAQ (reference sequence). This CDR3 reads CASSSMLPYEQYF. As DNA, the CDR3 is TGTGCCAGCAGCTCGATGCTCCCCTACGAGCAGTACTTC.

This sequence joins TRBV20-1 and TRBJ2-7; either TRBD1 or TRBD2 may fit D (6 bases each). Germline CDR1 is DFQATT and CDR2 is SNEGSKA (reference sequence). The CDR3 spans 14 residues. The germline V and J ends were trimmed by 3 bases and 2 bases, with 14 bases remaining between them. The CDR3 protein is CSASGGPVTYEQYF. The CDR3 DNA is TGCAGTGCTAGTGGGGGGCCTGTTACCTACGAGCAGTACTTC.

This chain uses TRBV6-5 with TRBJ1-2; the D gene is possibly TRBD1 (6 bases). The germline CDR1 and CDR2 sequences are MNHEY and SVGAGI. The CDR3 runs to 14 residues. Trimming removed 2 bases at V and 2 bases at J, with 9 bases between. The DNA of the CDR3 is TGTGCCAGCAGTTACAGGGGGGACAACTATGGCTACACCTTC. Amino acid sequence: CASSYRGDNYGYTF.

Only one count was recorded for this clonotype. This chain uses TRBV11-2 with TRBJ1-6; D ambiguous. The CDR3 spans 14 residues. Per the germline V gene, CDR1 is SGHAT and CDR2 is FQNNGV. V lost 0 bases and J 13 bases, leaving 13 bases between the germline ends. CDR3 sequence (DNA): TGTGCCAGCAGCTTAGATCTCGGGGAGTCGCCCCTCCACTTT. Amino acids: CASSLDLGESPLHF.

This clonotype was counted many times. The rearrangement links TRBV2 to TRBJ1-1, with 8 bases aligning to TRBD1. Germline trimming cut 8 bases from V and 6 bases from J; bases unmatched to any gene: 2. The CDR3 has 11 residues. CDR1 SNHLY and CDR2 FYNNEI come from the germline V gene. The CDR3 bases are TGTGCCAGCCTACAGGGGGCTGAAGCTTTCTTT. Its protein product is CASLQGAEAFF.

The rearrangement links TRBV20-1 to TRBJ1-5, with D tentatively TRBD1 (5 bases). The length of the CDR3 is 13 residues. Germline V gives CDR1 DFQATT, CDR2 SNEGSKA (reference sequence). With 1 base removed from V and 5 bases from J, the gap between germline ends came to 9 bases. This chain's CDR3 is CSARVGVDQPQHF. In nucleotides, the CDR3 is TGCAGTGCTAGAGTAGGGGTGGATCAGCCCCAGCATTTT.

This clonotype was recorded many times. The CDR3 region is CASSTGQGAGELFF. CDR3 bases: TGTGCCAGTAGTACCGGACAGGGCGCCGGGGAGCTGTTTTTT. This sequence joins TRBV19 and TRBJ2-2; 8 positions agree with TRBD1. V dropped 4 bases and J dropped 6; count of bases not matched to a gene: 4. Germline assignment: CDR1 LNHDA and CDR2 SQIVND (reference sequence). This CDR3 has 14 residues.